This TCR beta chain was sequenced during a study of blood T cell repertoires in COVID-19. The wider study: The origin of the acute and convalescent COVID-19 samples was the United States, Italy and Spain. Sources were T cells, B-cell-depleted T cells, or PBMCs; the material itself was cDNA or gDNA.

The authors' processing: Amplified reference gene primers provided the basis for estimating nucleated cell counts. Repertoires were generated with immunoSEQ multiplex PCR, while TCRdb's copy carries only in-frame clones and drops some. Clonal size and the V and J genes are those of that table, whereas D and trimming came from the DNA. Of approximately 80,000 clones in the sample, approximately 85% were seen once. CDR3 length: 12 amino acids. From germline, CDR1 is MDHEN and CDR2 SYDVKM. V lost 5 bases and J lost 15, with 17 bases in between. This sequence originates from a man aged 50 or older with active COVID-19. The specimen was peripheral blood. The chain employs TRBV28 and TRBJ1-5, with D possibly matching TRBD1 (5 bases). This CDR3 is CASSPPGGGTHF. CDR3 DNA: TGTGCCAGCAGTCCTCCCGGTGGGGGGACGCATTTT.